This TCR beta chain was captured in a study of blood T cell repertoires in COVID-19. In the study overall: The study drew acute and convalescent COVID-19 samples from the United States, Italy and Spain. T cells, B-cell-depleted T cells, or PBMCs supplied cDNA or gDNA.

As processed by the authors: Cell counts per sample came from amplifying reference gene primers. Libraries were prepared by immunoSEQ multiplex PCR; TCRdb keeps only in-frame clonotypes and omits some of them. The V and J calls and clone size were taken over from that table, and D and trimming were inferred from the DNA. The repertoire holds more than 100,000 clones, with 85% to 90% as singletons. Germline loops: CDR1 WSHSY, CDR2 SAAADI. The CDR3 is made up of 11 amino acids. V lost 8 bases and J lost 6, with 11 bases in between. The origin of this receptor is a woman in her forties or fifties with active or convalescent COVID-19. The chain is built from TRBV10-2 and TRBJ2-7; D is undetermined. The specimen sequenced was peripheral blood. Here the CDR3 reads CASGRDSEQYF. In nucleotides, the CDR3 is TGCGCCAGCGGTCGAGACTCCGAGCAGTACTTC.